This passage covers 14 T cell receptor beta chains from one sample sequenced in a study of T cell responses to AZD1222 COVID-19 vaccine. Produced via immunoSEQ multiplex PCR; TCRdb's table is partial and in-frame only. Found here are 100,000 or so clones, more than 75% of them singletons; the top ten hold about 3.3%. Specimen: peripheral blood, collected on day 0 of AZD1222 vaccination. Receptors were obtained from an adult in good health.

V and J are TRBV6-5 and TRBJ2-7; 7 positions match TRBD1. Germline CDR1 reads MNHEY; CDR2 reads SVGAGI. The CDR3 is 14 residues long. Unmatched junction bases numbered 5, after V lost 5 bases and J lost 1 base. CDR3 in DNA: TGTGCCAGCAGTCGTTCGGGACAGTCCTACGAGCAGTACTTC. Translated, it gives CASSRSGQSYEQYF.

This rearrangement joins TRBV4-2 to TRBJ1-2, with TRBD1 matching over 7 bases. Germline V gives CDR1 LGHNA, CDR2 YNFKEQ. V trimming: 1 base; J trimming: 3 bases; junction bases outside the gene matches: 11. The CDR3 contains 17 residues. CDR3 amino acids: CASSQGASWQGDYGYTF. CDR3 DNA: TGTGCCAGCAGCCAAGGAGCTTCCTGGCAGGGGGACTATGGCTACACCTTC.

The chain uses TRBV11-2 and TRBJ2-7; D is uncertain. The CDR3 loop spans 12 amino acids. Looked up from germline, CDR1 is SGHAT and CDR2 is FQNNGV. Trimming left V 2 bases short and J 6 bases short, with 8 bases between. CDR3 sequence (DNA): TGTGCCAGCAGCTTAATCCGTTCCGAGCAGTACTTC. Translated, it gives CASSLIRSEQYF.

The gene calls are TRBV5-4 and TRBJ1-3; 8 nucleotides align to TRBD1. The CDR3 spans 16 residues. CDR1 SGHNT and CDR2 YYREEE come from the germline V gene (reference sequence). J was trimmed by 8 bases and V by 4 bases; bases with no gene match: 14. DNA of the CDR3: TGTGCCAGCAGCACACCATCGGACAGGGAGCGGGACACCATATATTTT. This sequence encodes CASSTPSDRERDTIYF.

The V and J genes are TRBV7-3 and TRBJ1-6; D is unclear. V was trimmed by 5 bases and J by 7 bases, leaving 12 bases between them. Per germline, CDR1 SGHTA and CDR2 FQGTGA. This CDR3 region has 14 residues. CDR3 in DNA: TGTGCCAGCAGCCCCACCCATTCAAATTCACCCCTCCACTTT. Protein sequence: CASSPTHSNSPLHF.

This clone was counted a single time. The chain combines TRBV5-1 with TRBJ2-1; no definite D call. CDR1 and CDR2 from the germline V gene are SGHRS and YFSETQ. Deletions cut 0 bases from V and 4 bases from J, with 8 bases between. This CDR3 region has 14 residues. The CDR3 region is CASSLVAVYNEQFF. The CDR3 DNA reads as TGCGCCAGCAGCTTGGTTGCAGTTTACAATGAGCAGTTCTTC. Variable domain in full (rest from reference TRBV5-1 and TRBJ2-1): KAGVTQTPRYLIKTRGQQVTLSCSPISGHRSVSWYQQTPGQGLQFLFEYFSETQRNKGNFPGRFSGRQFSNSRSEMNVSTLELGDSALYLCASSLVAVYNEQFFGPGTRLTVL.

V is TRBV29-1 and J is TRBJ2-3, with D maybe TRBD1 (6 bases). With 6 bases removed from V and 0 bases from J, the gap between germline ends came to 7 bases. The germline gives CDR1 SQVTM, CDR2 ANQGSEA. This CDR3 has 12 amino acids. This CDR3 reads CSVQGSTDTQYF. DNA for the CDR3: TGCAGCGTACAGGGAAGCACAGATACGCAGTATTTT.

There are a few counts of this clone. The chain couples TRBV18 to TRBJ2-7; tentatively, D is TRBD1 (6 bases). Germline lookup yields CDR1 KGHSH and CDR2 LQKENI. V lost 2 bases and J lost 2, with 7 bases in between. The CDR3 consists of 13 residues. CDR3 sequence: CASSPTGPYEQYF. The CDR3 coding sequence is TGTGCCAGCTCACCAACAGGGCCCTACGAGCAGTACTTC.

This clone was seen only once. The rearrangement joins TRBV9 to TRBJ2-5; D is perhaps TRBD1 (5 bases). Deletions cut 3 bases from V and 0 bases from J, with 6 bases between. Germline values: CDR1 SGDLS, CDR2 YYNGEE. The CDR3 spans 13 residues. CDR3: CASSGTHQETQYF. CDR3 nucleotide sequence: TGTGCCAGCAGCGGGACACACCAAGAGACCCAGTACTTC. The variable domain in full, completed from reference TRBV9 and TRBJ2-5, reads DSGVTQTPKHLITATGQRVTLRCSPRSGDLSVYWYQQSLDQGLQFLIQYYNGEERAKGNILERFSAQQFPDLHSELNLSSLELGDSALYFCASSGTHQETQYFGPGTRLLVL.

This sequence joins TRBV5-6 and TRBJ1-5, with D unresolved. Germline loops: CDR1 SGHDT, CDR2 YYEEEE. This CDR3 has 15 amino acids. Trimming removed 4 bases from V and 0 bases from J, with 11 bases in between. The CDR3 sequence is CASSIGLISNQPQHF. DNA of the CDR3: TGTGCCAGCAGCATCGGACTGATTAGCAATCAGCCCCAGCATTTT.

The genes are TRBV7-2 and TRBJ2-5, with 11 positions matching TRBD1. CDR3 length: 15 amino acids. With V trimmed by 5 bases and J by 7 bases, 9 bases remained unmatched. Looked up from germline, CDR1 is SGHTA and CDR2 is FQGNSA. CDR3 sequence reads: CASSQGQGAGATQYF. The CDR3 DNA reads TGTGCCAGCAGCCAAGGACAGGGGGCGGGTGCGACCCAGTACTTC.

This sequence joins TRBV6-2 or TRBV6-3 and TRBJ2-3, with 9 positions matching TRBD1. The CDR3 has 13 residues. Germline V lookup: CDR1 MNHEY, CDR2 SVGEGT. Unmatched junction bases numbered 0, after V lost 0 bases and J lost 8 bases. CDR3 sequence: CASSYSDRGTQYF. The DNA for the CDR3 is TGTGCCAGCAGTTACTCGGACAGGGGTACGCAGTATTTT.

This clone was detected once. The chain links TRBV29-1 to TRBJ2-2; D is uncertain. This CDR3 comprises 13 residues. V was cut by 3 bases and J by 1 base, with 6 bases left in between. Germline CDR1 reads SQVTM; CDR2 reads ANQGSEA. This chain's CDR3 is CSVDGENTGELFF. CDR3 nucleotide sequence: TGCAGCGTTGATGGGGAGAACACCGGGGAGCTGTTTTTT.

This clone showed up just once. The J gene is TRBJ1-1, the V gene TRBV29-1; TRBD1 is a possible D gene (5 bases). The CDR3 spans 13 residues. V was shortened by 2 bases and J by 9 bases, with 16 bases between the two germline ends. Germline V gives CDR1 SQVTM, CDR2 ANQGSEA. The CDR3 loop reads CSVEQGGERKAFF. CDR3 DNA sequence: TGCAGCGTTGAACAGGGTGGGGAGAGGAAAGCTTTCTTT.